These T cell receptor beta chains were read from a single sample in a study of control samples from healthy donors and cancer patients. The table came from immunoSEQ multiplex PCR; TCRdb's copy has only in-frame clones and leaves some out. Of approximately 70,000 clones in the sample, about 90% are singletons; the top ten hold about 19%. The specimen sequenced was PBMCs. The source is a man aged 60 to 75 with lung cancer. CDR3s include the opening cysteine and the closing phenylalanine or tryptophan. Fields, in order: D gene, clone size, V gene, J gene, CDR3 protein, CDR3 DNA. A D gene is named only where the DNA matches it firmly. Where a row states a size, it is once, few, many or the class of an expanded clone; other rows omit it.

>.|.|TRBV6-5|TRBJ2-2
CASAHGELFF
TGTGCCAGCGCCCACGGGGAGCTGTTTTTT
>.|medium-sized|TRBV6-4|TRBJ1-2
CASSDTPQPFNYGYTF
TGTGCCAGCAGTGACACCCCACAGCCTTTTAACTATGGCTACACCTTC
>TRBD1|once|TRBV11-3|TRBJ1-3
CASAQGRSGNTIYF
TGTGCCAGCGCACAGGGGCGCTCTGGAAACACCATATATTTT
>.|few|TRBV6-1|TRBJ2-2
CASSERGGNTGELFF
TGTGCCAGCAGTGAAAGGGGGGGAAACACCGGGGAGCTGTTTTTT
>.|.|TRBV5-6|TRBJ1-2
CASSYDQGRASYGYTF
TGTGCCAGCAGTTACGATCAAGGCAGGGCCTCATATGGCTACACCTTC
>.|.|TRBV10-2|TRBJ1-5
CASSESADNQPQHF
TGCGCCAGCAGTGAGTCGGCGGACAATCAGCCCCAGCATTTT
>TRBD1|.|TRBV6-6|TRBJ1-5
CASSTTGVGDQPQHF
TGTGCCAGCAGTACTACAGGGGTGGGGGATCAGCCCCAGCATTTT
>.|few|TRBV9|TRBJ2-3
CASSVEARTQYF
TGTGCCAGCAGCGTAGAAGCCCGTACGCAGTATTTT
>.|.|TRBV18|TRBJ2-1
CASSPLDSDEQFF
TGTGCCAGCTCACCACTAGACTCGGATGAGCAGTTCTTC
>.|.|TRBV7-3|TRBJ2-1
CASSLSSNEQFF
TGTGCCAGCAGCTTAAGCTCGAATGAGCAGTTCTTC
>TRBD1|.|TRBV4-1|TRBJ1-5
CASSQVYRGGNQPQHF
TGCGCCAGCAGCCAAGTTTACAGGGGTGGCAATCAGCCCCAGCATTTT
>TRBD1|.|TRBV27|TRBJ1-2
CASSRDRFNYGYTF
TGTGCCAGCAGTAGGGACAGATTTAACTATGGCTACACCTTC
>.|.|TRBV30|TRBJ1-3
CAWSVQGGNTIYF
TGTGCCTGGAGTGTACAAGGAGGAAACACCATATATTTT
>.|.|TRBV7-9|TRBJ1-2
CASSLVGFGYGYTF
TGTGCCAGCAGCTTAGTCGGGTTCGGCTATGGCTACACCTTC
>TRBD1|.|TRBV3-1/TRBV3-2|TRBJ2-1
CASSQATGTVPYNEQFF
TGTGCCAGCAGCCAAGCGACCGGGACAGTTCCCTACAATGAGCAGTTCTTC
>TRBD1|.|TRBV19|TRBJ2-2
CASSMGPGQKNTGELFF
TGTGCCAGTAGTATGGGTCCGGGACAGAAGAACACCGGGGAGCTGTTTTTT
>.|.|TRBV7-9|TRBJ2-7
CASSFQHTHEQYF
TGTGCCAGCAGCTTCCAACATACCCACGAGCAGTACTTC
>TRBD1|.|TRBV19|TRBJ1-1
CASTITGANTEAFF
TGTGCCAGTACCATAACAGGGGCCAACACTGAAGCTTTCTTT
>TRBD1|once|TRBV24-1|TRBJ2-2
CATSRQGSTGELFF
TGTGCCACCAGCCGACAGGGTTCCACCGGGGAGCTGTTTTTT
>TRBD1|.|TRBV29-1|TRBJ2-1
CSVGQARAYNEQFF
TGCAGCGTAGGACAGGCAAGGGCCTACAATGAGCAGTTCTTC
>.|.|TRBV7-3|TRBJ1-2
CASSLGTSNYGYTF
TGTGCCAGCAGCTTAGGGACCTCCAACTATGGCTACACCTTC
>.|.|TRBV25-1|TRBJ1-2
CASRDVSGYTF
TGTGCCAGCAGGGACGTGTCTGGTTACACCTTC
>.|.|TRBV2|TRBJ2-3
CASSDDTLSTDTQYF
TGTGCCAGCAGTGATGACACCCTCAGCACAGATACGCAGTATTTT
>.|.|TRBV5-4|TRBJ2-3
CASSPGDLDMDTQYF
TGTGCCAGCAGCCCAGGGGATCTCGACATGGATACGCAGTATTTT
>.|.|TRBV11-3|TRBJ2-1
CASSGGSRNEQFF
TGTGCCAGCAGCGGGGGTTCCCGCAATGAGCAGTTCTTC
>.|.|TRBV19|TRBJ1-5
CASSNVAGSYSNQPQHF
TGTGCCAGTAGTAATGTAGCGGGGTCCTATAGCAATCAGCCCCAGCATTTT
>.|.|TRBV30|TRBJ1-1
CAWSVAFGNTEAFF
TGTGCCTGGAGTGTTGCATTCGGGAACACTGAAGCTTTCTTT
>.|.|TRBV18|TRBJ1-5
CASSPQKAGSNQPQHF
TGTGCCAGCTCACCACAAAAGGCAGGGTCGAATCAGCCCCAGCATTTT
>.|.|TRBV11-3|TRBJ2-1
CASSLVSALSNEQFF
TGTGCCAGCAGCTTAGTAAGCGCCTTGAGCAATGAGCAGTTCTTC
>.|once|TRBV5-1|TRBJ2-7
CASSLDPTDYEQYF
TGCGCCAGCAGCTTAGATCCCACCGACTACGAGCAGTACTTC
>.|few|TRBV2|TRBJ2-3
CASSRGTITDTQYF
TGTGCCAGCAGTCGTGGCACTATCACAGATACGCAGTATTTT
>.|.|TRBV18|TRBJ1-1
CASSPQGGWNTEAFF
TGTGCCAGCTCACCACAGGGAGGTTGGAACACTGAAGCTTTCTTT
>.|.|TRBV4-2|TRBJ2-6
CASSPGPGVLTF
TGTGCCAGCAGTCCTGGGCCTGGCGTCCTGACTTTC
>.|.|TRBV15|TRBJ2-2
CATSRDYSSVEGGTGELFF
TGTGCCACCAGCAGAGATTATTCCAGCGTGGAGGGCGGTACCGGGGAGCTGTTTTTT
>.|once|TRBV4-1|TRBJ1-1
CASSLSLNTEAFF
TGCGCCAGCAGCCTGTCCTTGAACACTGAAGCTTTCTTT
>.|.|TRBV30|TRBJ2-4
CAWTRPGNGLSKNIQYF
TGTGCCTGGACCCGGCCGGGGAACGGTCTTAGCAAAAACATTCAGTACTTC
>TRBD1|.|TRBV6-1|TRBJ1-1
CASSERQGDKAFF
TGTGCCAGCAGTGAACGGCAGGGGGACAAAGCTTTCTTT
>.|.|TRBV5-6|TRBJ1-3
CASSLAPGNTIYF
TGTGCCAGCAGCCTGGCCCCGGGAAACACCATATATTTT
>.|few|TRBV9|TRBJ2-5
CASSMGGGRETQYF
TGTGCCAGCAGCATGGGGGGTGGGCGAGAGACCCAGTACTTC
>.|.|TRBV19|TRBJ2-5
CASSTSRLPTQETQYF
TGTGCCAGTAGTACGTCCCGCCTCCCTACCCAAGAGACCCAGTACTTC
>.|once|TRBV4-2|TRBJ1-1
CASSQALSLDSEAFF
TGTGCCAGCAGCCAAGCGTTGAGTCTGGATTCTGAAGCTTTCTTT
>.|.|TRBV7-2|TRBJ2-5
CASSLRRREGETQYF
TGTGCCAGCAGCCTGCGTAGGAGGGAAGGAGAGACCCAGTACTTC
>TRBD2|.|TRBV3-1/TRBV3-2|TRBJ2-5
CASSQRLAVGTQYF
TGTGCCAGCAGCCAGCGCCTAGCGGTTGGGACCCAGTACTTC